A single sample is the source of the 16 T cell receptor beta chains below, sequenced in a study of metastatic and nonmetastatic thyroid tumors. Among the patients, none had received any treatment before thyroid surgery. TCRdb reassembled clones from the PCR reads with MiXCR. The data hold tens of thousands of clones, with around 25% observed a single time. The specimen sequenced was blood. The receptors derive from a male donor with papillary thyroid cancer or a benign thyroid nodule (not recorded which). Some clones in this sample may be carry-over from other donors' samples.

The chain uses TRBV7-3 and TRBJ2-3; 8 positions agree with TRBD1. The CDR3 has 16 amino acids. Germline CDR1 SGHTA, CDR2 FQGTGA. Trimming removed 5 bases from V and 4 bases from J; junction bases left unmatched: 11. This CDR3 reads CASSKSGQAGADTQYF. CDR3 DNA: TGTGCCAGCAGCAAGTCGGGACAGGCAGGGGCAGATACGCAGTATTTT.

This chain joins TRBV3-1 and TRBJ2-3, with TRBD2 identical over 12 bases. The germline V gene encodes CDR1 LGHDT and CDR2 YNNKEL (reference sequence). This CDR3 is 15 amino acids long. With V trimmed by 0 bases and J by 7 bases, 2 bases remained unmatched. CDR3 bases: TGTGCCAGCAGCCAAGAAACTAGCGGGAGGAATACGCAGTATTTT. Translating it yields CASSQETSGRNTQYF.

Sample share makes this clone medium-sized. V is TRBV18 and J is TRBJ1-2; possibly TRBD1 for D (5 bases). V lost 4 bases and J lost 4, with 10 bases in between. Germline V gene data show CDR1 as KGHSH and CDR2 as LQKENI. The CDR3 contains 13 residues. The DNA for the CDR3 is TGTGCCAGCTCACTAGGGGAGGGCTATGGCTACACCTTC. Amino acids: CASSLGEGYGYTF.

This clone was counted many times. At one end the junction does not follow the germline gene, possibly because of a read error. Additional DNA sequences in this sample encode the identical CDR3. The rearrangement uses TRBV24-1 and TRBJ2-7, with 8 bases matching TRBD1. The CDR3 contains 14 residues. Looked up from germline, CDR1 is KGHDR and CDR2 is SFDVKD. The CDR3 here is CATSDSTGANEQYF. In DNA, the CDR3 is TGTGCTACCAGTGACTCGACAGGGGCCAACGAGCAGTACTTC.

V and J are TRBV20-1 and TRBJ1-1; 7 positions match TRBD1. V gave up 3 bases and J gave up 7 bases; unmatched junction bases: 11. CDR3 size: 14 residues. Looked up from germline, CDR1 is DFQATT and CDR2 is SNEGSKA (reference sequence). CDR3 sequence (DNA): TGCAGTGCTAGGATACGAACAGGGGTTGATGAAGCTTTCTTT. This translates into CSARIRTGVDEAFF.

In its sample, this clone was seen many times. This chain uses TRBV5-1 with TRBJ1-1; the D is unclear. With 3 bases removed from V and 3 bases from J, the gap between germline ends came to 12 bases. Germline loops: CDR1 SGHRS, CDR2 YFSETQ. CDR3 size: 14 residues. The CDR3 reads CASSSGKWDTEAFF. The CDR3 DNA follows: TGCGCCAGCAGCTCCGGCAAGTGGGACACTGAAGCTTTCTTT. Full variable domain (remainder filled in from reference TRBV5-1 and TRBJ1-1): KAGVTQTPRYLIKTRGQQVTLSCSPISGHRSVSWYQQTPGQGLQFLFEYFSETQRNKGNFPGRFSGRQFSNSRSEMNVSTLELGDSALYLCASSSGKWDTEAFFGQGTRLTVV.

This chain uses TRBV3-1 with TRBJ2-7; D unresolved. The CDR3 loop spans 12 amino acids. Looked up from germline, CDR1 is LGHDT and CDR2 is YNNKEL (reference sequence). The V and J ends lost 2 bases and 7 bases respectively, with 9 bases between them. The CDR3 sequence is CASSQSEWEQYF. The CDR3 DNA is TGTGCCAGCAGCCAATCGGAGTGGGAGCAGTACTTC.

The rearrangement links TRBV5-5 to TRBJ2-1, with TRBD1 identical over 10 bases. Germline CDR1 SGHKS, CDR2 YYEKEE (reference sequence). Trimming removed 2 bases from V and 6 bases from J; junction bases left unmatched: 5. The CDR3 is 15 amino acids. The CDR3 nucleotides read TGTGCCAGCAGCTTCCGGGGGACAGGGGCCAATGAGCAGTTCTTC. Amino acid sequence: CASSFRGTGANEQFF.

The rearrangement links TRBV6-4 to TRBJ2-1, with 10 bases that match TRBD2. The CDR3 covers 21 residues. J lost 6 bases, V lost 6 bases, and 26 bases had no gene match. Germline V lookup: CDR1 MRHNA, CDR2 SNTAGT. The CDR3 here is CASRRRTASGSPDGIPNEQFF. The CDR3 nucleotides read TGTGCCAGCAGAAGAAGAACGGCTAGCGGGAGCCCCGATGGAATACCCAATGAGCAGTTCTTC.

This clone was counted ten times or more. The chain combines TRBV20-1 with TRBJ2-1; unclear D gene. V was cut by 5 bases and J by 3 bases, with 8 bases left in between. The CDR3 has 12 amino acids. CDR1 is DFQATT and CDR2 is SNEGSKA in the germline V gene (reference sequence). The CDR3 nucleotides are TGCAGTGCTGACCAGAACTACAATGAGCAGTTCTTC. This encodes CSADQNYNEQFF.

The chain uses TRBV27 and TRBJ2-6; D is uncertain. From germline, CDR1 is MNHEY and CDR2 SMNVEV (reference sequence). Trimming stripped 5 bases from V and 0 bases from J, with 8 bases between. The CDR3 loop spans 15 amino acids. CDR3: CASSARVSGANVLTF. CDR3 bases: TGTGCCAGCAGTGCCCGGGTCTCTGGGGCCAACGTCCTGACTTTC.

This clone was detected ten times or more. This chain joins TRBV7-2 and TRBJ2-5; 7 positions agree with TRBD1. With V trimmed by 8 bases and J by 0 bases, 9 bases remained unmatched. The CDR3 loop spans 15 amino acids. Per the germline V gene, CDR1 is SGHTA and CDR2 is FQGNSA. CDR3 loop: CASVEGQNDQETQYF. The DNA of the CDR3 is TGTGCCAGCGTTGAGGGACAGAATGACCAAGAGACCCAGTACTTC.

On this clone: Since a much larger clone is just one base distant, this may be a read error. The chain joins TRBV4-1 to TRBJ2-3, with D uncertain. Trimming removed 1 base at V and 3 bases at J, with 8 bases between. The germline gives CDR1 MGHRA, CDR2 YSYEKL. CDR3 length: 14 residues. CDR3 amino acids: CASSQGGSTDTQYF. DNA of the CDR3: TGCGCCAGCAGCCAAGGAGGATCGACAGATACGCAGTATTTT.

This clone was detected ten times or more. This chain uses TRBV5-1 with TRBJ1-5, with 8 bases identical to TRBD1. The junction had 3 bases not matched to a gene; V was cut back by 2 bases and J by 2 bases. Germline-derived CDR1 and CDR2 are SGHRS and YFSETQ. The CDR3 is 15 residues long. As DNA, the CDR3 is TGCGCCAGCAGCTTTACAGGGGGAGGCAATCAGCCCCAGCATTTT. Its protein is CASSFTGGGNQPQHF. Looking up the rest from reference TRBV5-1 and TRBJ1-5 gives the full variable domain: KAGVTQTPRYLIKTRGQQVTLSCSPISGHRSVSWYQQTPGQGLQFLFEYFSETQRNKGNFPGRFSGRQFSNSRSEMNVSTLELGDSALYLCASSFTGGGNQPQHFGDGTRLSIL.

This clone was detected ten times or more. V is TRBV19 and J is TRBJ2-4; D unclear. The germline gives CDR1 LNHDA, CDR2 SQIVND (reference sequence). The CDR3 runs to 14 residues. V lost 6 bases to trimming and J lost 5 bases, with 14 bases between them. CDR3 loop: CASSPNDPENIQYF. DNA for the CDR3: TGTGCCAGTAGCCCGAATGACCCCGAAAACATTCAGTACTTC.

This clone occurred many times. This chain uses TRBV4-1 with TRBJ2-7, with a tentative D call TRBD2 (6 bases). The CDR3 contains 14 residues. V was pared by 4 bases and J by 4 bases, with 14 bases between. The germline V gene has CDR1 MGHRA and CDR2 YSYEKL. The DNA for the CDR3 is TGCGCCAGCAGCCGCGGGACCACCCGGTACGAGCAGTACTTC. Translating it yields CASSRGTTRYEQYF.